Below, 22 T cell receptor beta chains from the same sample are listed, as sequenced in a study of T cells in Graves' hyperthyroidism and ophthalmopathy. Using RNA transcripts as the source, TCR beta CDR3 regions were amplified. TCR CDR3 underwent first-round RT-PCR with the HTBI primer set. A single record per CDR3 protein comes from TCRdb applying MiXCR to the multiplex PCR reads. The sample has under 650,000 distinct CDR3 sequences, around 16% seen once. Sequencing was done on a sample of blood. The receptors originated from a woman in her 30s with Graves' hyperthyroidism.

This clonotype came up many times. CDR3 in amino acids: CASSEVASEQYF. Written as DNA, the CDR3 is TGTGCCAGCAGTGAAGTAGCGTCTGAGCAGTACTTC. The J gene is TRBJ2-7, the V gene TRBV2, with D possibly being TRBD2 (5 bases). This CDR3 has 12 amino acids. V was trimmed by 1 base and J by 7 bases, leaving 8 bases between them. The V gene's germline CDR1 is SNHLY and CDR2 FYNNEI. Full variable domain (outside the CDR3, taken from reference TRBV2 and TRBJ2-7): EPEVTQTPSHQVTQMGQEVILRCVPISNHLYFYWYRQILGQKVEFLVSFYNNEISEKSEIFDDQFSVERPDGSNFTLKIRSTKLEDSAMYFCASSEVASEQYFGPGTRLTVT.

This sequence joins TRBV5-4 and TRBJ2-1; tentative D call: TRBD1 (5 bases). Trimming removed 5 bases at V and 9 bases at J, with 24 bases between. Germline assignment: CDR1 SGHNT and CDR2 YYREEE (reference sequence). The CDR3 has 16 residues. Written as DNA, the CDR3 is TGTGCCAGCAGACCCCCCAGGGAAAGGTCTACCGGTGAGCAGTTCTTC. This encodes CASRPPRERSTGEQFF.

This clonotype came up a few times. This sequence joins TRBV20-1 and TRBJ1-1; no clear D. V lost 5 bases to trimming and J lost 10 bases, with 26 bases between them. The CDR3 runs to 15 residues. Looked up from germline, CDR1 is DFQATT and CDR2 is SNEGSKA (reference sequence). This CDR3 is CSALTYARSGDGAFF. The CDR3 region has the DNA TGCAGTGCTTTAACCTACGCGAGGTCGGGAGATGGAGCTTTCTTT.

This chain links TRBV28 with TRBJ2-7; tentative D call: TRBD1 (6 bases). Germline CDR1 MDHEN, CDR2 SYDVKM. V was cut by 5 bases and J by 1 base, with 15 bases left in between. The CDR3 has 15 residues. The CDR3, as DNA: TGTGCCAGCAGTCCCATGGGGGACATTTCCTACGAGCAGTACTTC. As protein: CASSPMGDISYEQYF.

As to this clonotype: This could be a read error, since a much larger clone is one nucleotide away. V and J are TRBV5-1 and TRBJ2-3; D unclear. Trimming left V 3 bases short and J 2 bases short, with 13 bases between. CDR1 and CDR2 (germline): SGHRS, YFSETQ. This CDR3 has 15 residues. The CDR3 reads CASSSAYGNTDTQYF. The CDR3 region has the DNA TGCGCCAGCAGCTCGGCCTACGGAAACACAGATACGCAGTATTTT.

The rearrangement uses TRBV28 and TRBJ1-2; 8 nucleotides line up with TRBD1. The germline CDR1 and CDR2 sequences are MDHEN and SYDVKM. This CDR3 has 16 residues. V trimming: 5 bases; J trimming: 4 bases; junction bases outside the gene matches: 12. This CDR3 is CASSPATRTGLYGYTF. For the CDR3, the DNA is TGTGCCAGCAGTCCGGCAACAAGGACAGGGCTCTATGGCTACACCTTC.

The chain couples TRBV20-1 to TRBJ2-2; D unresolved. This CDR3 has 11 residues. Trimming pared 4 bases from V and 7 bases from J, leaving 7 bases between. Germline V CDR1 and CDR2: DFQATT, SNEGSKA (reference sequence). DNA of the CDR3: TGCAGTGCTACTCTAGACGGGGAGCTGTTTTTT. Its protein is CSATLDGELFF.

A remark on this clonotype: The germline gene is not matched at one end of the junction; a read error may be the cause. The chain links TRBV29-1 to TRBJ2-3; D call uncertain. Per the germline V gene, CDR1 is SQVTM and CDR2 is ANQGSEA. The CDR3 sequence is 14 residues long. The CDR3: CSVEGSMGTDTQYF. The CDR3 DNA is TGCAGCGTCGAAGGGTCGATGGGCACAGATACGCAGTATTTT.

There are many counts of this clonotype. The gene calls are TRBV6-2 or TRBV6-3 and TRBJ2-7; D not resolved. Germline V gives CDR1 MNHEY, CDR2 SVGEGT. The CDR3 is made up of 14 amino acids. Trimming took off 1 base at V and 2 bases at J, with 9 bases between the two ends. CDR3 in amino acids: CASSYYSLTYEQYF. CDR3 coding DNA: TGTGCCAGCAGTTACTACAGCTTAACCTACGAGCAGTACTTC.

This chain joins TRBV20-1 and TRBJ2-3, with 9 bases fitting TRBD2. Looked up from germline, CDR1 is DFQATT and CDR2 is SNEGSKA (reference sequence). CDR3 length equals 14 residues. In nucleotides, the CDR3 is TGCAGCGCCCTAGCGGGGCCTAGCACAGATACGCAGTATTTT. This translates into CSALAGPSTDTQYF.

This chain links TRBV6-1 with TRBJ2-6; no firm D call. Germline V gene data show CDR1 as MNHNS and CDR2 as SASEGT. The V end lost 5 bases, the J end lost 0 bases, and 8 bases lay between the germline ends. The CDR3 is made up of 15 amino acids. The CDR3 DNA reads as TGTGCCAGCAGTCCAGACATCTCTGGGGCCAACGTCCTGACTTTC. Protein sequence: CASSPDISGANVLTF.

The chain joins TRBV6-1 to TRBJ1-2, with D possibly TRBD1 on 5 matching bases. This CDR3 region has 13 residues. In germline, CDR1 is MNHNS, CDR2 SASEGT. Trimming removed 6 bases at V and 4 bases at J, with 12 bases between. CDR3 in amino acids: CASSSGLSYGYTF. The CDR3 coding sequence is TGTGCCAGCAGCTCGGGACTTTCCTATGGCTACACCTTC.

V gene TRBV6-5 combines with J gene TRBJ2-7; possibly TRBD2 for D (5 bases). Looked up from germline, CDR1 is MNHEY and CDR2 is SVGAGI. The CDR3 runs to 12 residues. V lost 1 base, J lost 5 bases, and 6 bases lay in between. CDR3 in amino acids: CASSYLLDEQYF. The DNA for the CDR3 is TGTGCCAGCAGTTACTTACTAGACGAGCAGTACTTC.

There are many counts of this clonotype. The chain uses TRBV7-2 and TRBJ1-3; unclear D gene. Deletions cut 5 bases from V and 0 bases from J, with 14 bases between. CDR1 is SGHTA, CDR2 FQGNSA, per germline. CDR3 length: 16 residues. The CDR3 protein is CASSRNQISSGNTIYF. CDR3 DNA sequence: TGTGCCAGCAGCCGTAACCAAATAAGCTCTGGAAACACCATATATTTT.

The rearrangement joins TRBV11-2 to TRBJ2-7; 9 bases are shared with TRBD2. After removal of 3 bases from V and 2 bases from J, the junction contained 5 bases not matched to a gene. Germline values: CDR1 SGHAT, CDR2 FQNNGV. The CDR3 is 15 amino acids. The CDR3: CASSLTPSGAYEQYF. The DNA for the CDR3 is TGTGCCAGCAGCTTGACCCCTAGCGGGGCCTACGAGCAGTACTTC.

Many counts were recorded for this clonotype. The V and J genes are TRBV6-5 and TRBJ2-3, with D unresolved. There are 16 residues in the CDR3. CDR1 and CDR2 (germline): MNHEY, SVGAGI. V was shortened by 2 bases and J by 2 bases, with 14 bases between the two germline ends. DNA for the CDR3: TGTGCCAGCAGTTACGAAGGCCCGTTATACACAGATACGCAGTATTTT. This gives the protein CASSYEGPLYTDTQYF.

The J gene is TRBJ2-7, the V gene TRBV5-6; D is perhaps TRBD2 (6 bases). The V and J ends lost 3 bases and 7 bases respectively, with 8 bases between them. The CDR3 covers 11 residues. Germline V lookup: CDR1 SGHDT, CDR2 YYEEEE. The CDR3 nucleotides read TGTGCCAGCAGCTCGACTAGAGAGCAGTACTTC. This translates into CASSSTREQYF.

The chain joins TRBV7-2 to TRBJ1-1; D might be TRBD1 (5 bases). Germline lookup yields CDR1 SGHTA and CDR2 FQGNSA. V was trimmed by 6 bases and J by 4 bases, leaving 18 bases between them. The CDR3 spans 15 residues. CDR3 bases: TGTGCCAGCAGGGCCCCCCAGACCGGGGCCACTGAAGCTTTCTTT. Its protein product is CASRAPQTGATEAFF.

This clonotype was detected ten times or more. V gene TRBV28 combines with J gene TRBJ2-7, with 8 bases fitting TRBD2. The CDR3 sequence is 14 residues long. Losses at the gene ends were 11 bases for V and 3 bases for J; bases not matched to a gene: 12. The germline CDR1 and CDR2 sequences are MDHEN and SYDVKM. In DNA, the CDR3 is TGTGCCGCCCCCGGGGGGGGACTAAGCTACGAGCAGTACTTC. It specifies CAAPGGGLSYEQYF.

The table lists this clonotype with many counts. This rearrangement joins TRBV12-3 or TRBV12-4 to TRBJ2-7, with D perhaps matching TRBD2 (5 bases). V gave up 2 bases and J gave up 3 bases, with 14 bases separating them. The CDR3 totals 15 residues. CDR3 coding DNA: TGTGCCAGCAGTTTAACCAGCCGAGGGAACTACGAGCAGTACTTC. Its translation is CASSLTSRGNYEQYF.

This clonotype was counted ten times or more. In DNA, the CDR3 is TGTGCCAGCAGTGAATGGACCGGACTAGCGGGAGGCGAGCAGTACTTC. It encodes CASSEWTGLAGGEQYF. This chain connects TRBV2 to TRBJ2-7; TRBD2 aligns across 14 bases. CDR1 and CDR2 from the germline V gene are SNHLY and FYNNEI. J lost 6 bases, V lost 2 bases, and 6 bases had no gene match. This CDR3 contains 16 residues.

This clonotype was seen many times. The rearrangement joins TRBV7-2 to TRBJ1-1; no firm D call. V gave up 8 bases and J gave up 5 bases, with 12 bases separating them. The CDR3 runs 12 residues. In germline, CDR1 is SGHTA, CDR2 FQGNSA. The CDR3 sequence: CASGVRGTEAFF. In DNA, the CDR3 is TGTGCCAGCGGCGTTAGAGGGACTGAAGCTTTCTTT.